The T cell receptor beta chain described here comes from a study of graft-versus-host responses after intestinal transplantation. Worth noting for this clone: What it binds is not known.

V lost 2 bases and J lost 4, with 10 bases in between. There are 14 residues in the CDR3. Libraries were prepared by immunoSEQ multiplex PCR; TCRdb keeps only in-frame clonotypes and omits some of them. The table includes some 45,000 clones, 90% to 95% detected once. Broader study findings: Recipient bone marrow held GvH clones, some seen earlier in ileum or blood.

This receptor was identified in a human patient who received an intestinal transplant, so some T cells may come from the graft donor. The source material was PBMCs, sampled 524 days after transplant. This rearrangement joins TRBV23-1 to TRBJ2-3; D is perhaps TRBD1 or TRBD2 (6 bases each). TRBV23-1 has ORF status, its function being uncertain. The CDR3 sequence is CASSQEEGADTQYF. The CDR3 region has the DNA TGCGCCAGCAGTCAAGAGGAGGGGGCAGATACGCAGTATTTT.